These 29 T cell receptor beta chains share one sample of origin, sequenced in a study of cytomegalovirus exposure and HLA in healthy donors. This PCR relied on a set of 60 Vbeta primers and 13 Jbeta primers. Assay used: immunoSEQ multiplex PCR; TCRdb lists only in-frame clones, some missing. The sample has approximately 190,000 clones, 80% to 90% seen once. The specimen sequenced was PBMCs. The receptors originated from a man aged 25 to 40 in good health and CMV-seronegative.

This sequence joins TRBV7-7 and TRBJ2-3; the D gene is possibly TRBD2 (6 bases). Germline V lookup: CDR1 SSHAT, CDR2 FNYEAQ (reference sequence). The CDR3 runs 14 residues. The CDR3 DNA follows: TGTGCTAGCGCCCATAGCGGAAGCACAGATACGCAGTATTTT. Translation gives CASAHSGSTDTQYF.

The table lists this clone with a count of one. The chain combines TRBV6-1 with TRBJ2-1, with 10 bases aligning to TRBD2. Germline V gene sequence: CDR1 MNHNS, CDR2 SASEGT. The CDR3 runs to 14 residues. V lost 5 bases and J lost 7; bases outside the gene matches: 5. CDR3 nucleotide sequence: TGTGCCAGCAGTCTAGCGGGAGTAGAGAATGAGCAGTTCTTC. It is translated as CASSLAGVENEQFF.

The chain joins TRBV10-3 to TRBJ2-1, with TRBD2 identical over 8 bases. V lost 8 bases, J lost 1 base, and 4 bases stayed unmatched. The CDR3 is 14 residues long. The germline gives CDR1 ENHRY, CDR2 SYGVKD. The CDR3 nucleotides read TGTGCCATCGGCCCGGGAGGGTCCTACAATGAGCAGTTCTTC. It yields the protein CAIGPGGSYNEQFF.

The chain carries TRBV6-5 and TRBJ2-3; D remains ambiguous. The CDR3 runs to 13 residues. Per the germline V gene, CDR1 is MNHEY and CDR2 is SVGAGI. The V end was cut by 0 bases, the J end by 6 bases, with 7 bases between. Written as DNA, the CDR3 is TGTGCCAGCAGTTACTCAACTAAGGATACGCAGTATTTT. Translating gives CASSYSTKDTQYF.

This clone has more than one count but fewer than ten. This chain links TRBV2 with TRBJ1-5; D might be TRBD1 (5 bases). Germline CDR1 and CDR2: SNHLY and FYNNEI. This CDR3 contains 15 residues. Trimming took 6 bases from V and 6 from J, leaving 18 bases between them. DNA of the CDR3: TGTGCCAGCAGCCTGGACCGGGGGAACACTCAGCCCCAGCATTTT. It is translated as CASSLDRGNTQPQHF.

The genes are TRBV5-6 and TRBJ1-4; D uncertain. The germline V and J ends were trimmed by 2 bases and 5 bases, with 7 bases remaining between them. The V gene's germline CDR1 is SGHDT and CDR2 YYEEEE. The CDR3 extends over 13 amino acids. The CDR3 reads CASSFSSNEKLFF. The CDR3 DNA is TGTGCCAGCAGCTTTAGCAGCAATGAAAAACTGTTTTTT.

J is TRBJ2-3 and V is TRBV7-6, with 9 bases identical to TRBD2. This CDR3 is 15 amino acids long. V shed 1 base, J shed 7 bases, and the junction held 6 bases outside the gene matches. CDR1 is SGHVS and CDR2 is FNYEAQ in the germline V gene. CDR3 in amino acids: CASSLGGGASNTQYF. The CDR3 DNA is TGTGCCAGCAGCTTAGGCGGGGGGGCTTCAAATACGCAGTATTTT. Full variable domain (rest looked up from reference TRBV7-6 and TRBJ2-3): GAGVSQSPRYKVTKRGQDVALRCDPISGHVSLYWYRQALGQGPEFLTYFNYEAQQDKSGLPNDRFSAERPEGSISTLTIQRTEQRDSAMYRCASSLGGGASNTQYFGPGTRLTVL.

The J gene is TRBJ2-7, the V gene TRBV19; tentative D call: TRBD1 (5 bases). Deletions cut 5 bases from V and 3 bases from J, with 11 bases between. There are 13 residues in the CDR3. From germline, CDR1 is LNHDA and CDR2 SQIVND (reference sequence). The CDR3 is CASSARVFYEQYF. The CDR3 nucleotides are TGTGCCAGTAGTGCCAGGGTCTTCTACGAGCAGTACTTC.

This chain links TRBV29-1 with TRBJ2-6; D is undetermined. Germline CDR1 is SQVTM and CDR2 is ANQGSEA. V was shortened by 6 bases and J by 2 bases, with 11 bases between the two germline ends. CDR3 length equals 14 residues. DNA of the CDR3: TGCAGCGTCCAGATGTTTACTGGGGCCAACGTCCTGACTTTC. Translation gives CSVQMFTGANVLTF.

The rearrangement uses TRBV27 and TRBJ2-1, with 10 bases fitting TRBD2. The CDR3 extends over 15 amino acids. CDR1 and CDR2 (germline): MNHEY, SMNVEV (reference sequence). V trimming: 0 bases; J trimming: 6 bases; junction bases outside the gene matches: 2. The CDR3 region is CASSLSVAGGNEQFF. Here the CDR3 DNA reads TGTGCCAGCAGTTTATCAGTAGCGGGGGGCAATGAGCAGTTCTTC.

The CDR3 reads CASSETPGGPQHF. The CDR3 nucleotides are TGTGCCAGCAGTGAGACCCCCGGCGGGCCCCAGCATTTT. V and J are TRBV6-4 and TRBJ1-5; D is undetermined. The ends were cut back, 3 bases at V and 9 bases at J, with 12 bases in the middle. Per germline, CDR1 MRHNA and CDR2 SNTAGT. The CDR3 contains 13 residues.

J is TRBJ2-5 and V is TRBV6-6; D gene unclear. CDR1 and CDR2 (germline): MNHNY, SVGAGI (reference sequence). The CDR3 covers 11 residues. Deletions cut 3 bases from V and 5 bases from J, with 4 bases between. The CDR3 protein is CASSYGETQYF. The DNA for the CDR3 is TGTGCCAGCAGTTATGGCGAGACCCAGTACTTC.

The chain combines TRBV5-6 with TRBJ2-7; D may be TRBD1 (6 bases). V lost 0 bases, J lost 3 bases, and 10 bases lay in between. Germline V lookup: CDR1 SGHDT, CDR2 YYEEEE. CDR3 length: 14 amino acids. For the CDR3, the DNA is TGTGCCAGCAGCTTGGCCGGGACATTCTACGAGCAGTACTTC. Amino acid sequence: CASSLAGTFYEQYF.

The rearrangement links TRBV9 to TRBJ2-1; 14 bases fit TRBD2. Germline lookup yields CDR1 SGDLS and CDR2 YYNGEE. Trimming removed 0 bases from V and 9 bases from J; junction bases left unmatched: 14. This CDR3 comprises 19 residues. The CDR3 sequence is CASSVGLAGGGRMGLEQFF. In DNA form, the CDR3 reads TGTGCCAGCAGCGTAGGACTAGCGGGGGGGGGTCGAATGGGTCTTGAGCAGTTCTTC.

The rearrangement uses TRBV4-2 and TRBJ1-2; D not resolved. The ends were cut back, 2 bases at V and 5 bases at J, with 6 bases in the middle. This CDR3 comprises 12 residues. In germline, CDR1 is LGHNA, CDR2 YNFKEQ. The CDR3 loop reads CASSQTMYGYTF. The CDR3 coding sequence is TGTGCCAGCAGCCAAACAATGTATGGCTACACCTTC.

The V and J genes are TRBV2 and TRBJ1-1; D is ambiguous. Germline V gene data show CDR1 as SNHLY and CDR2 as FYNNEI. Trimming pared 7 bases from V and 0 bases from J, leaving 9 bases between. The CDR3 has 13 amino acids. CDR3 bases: TGTGCCAGCATGAGGCGGGTGAACACTGAAGCTTTCTTT. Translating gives CASMRRVNTEAFF.

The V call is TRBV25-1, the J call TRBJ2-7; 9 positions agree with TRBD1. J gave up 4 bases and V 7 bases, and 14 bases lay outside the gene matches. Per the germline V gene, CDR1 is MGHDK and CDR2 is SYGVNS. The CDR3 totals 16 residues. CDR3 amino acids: CASNDPVGGTGYEQYF. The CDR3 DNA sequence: TGTGCCAGCAATGACCCGGTCGGGGGGACAGGGTACGAGCAGTACTTC.

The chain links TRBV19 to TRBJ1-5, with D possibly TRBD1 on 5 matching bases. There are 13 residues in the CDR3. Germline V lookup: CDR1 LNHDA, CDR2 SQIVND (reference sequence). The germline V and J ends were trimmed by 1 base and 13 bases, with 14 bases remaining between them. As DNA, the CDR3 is TGTGCCAGTAGTATAGGGGGCAGCTTCTCTCAGCATTTT. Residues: CASSIGGSFSQHF.

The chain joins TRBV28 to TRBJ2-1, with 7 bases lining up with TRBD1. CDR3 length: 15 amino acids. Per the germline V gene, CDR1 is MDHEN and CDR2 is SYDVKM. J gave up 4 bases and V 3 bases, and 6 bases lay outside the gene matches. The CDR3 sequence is CASSFEGAGYNEQFF. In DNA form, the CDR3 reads TGTGCCAGCAGTTTCGAGGGGGCGGGTTACAATGAGCAGTTCTTC.

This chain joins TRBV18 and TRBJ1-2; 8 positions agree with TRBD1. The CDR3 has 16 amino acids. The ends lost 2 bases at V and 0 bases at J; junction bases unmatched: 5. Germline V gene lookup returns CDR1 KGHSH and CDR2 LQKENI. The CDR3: CASSPNKQGANYGYTF. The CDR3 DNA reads TGTGCCAGCTCACCAAACAAACAGGGGGCTAACTATGGCTACACCTTC. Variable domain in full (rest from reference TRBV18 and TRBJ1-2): NAGVMQNPRHLVRRRGQEARLRCSPMKGHSHVYWYRQLPEEGLKFMVYLQKENIIDESGMPKERFSAEFPKEGPSILRIQQVVRGDSAAYFCASSPNKQGANYGYTFGSGTRLTVV.

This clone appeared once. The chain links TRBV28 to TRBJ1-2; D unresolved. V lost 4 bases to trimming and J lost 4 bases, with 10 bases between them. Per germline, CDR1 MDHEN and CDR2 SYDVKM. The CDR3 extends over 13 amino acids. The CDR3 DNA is TGTGCCAGCAGTTATCGTGAGGGCTATGGCTACACCTTC. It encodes CASSYREGYGYTF.

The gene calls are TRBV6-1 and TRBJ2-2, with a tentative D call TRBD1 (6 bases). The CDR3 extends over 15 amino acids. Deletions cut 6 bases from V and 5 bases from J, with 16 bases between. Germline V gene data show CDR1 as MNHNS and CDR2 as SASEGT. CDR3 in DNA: TGTGCCAGCAGACCCGACAGGTTGTCTACCGGGGAGCTGTTTTTT. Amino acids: CASRPDRLSTGELFF.

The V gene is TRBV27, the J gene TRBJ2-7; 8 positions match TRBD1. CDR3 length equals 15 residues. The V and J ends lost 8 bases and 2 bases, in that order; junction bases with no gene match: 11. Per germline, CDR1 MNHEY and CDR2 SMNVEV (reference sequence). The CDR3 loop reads CASRTLQGAAYEQYF. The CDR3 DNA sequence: TGTGCCAGCCGGACCCTGCAGGGGGCAGCCTACGAGCAGTACTTC.

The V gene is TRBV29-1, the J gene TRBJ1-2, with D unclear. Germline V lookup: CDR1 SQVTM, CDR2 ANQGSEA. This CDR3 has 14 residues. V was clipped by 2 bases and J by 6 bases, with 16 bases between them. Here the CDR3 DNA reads TGCAGCGTTGAACGCCGTGAGAGGGCGGATGGCTACACCTTC. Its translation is CSVERRERADGYTF. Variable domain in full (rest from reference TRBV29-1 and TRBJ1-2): SAVISQKPSRDICQRGTSLTIQCQVDSQVTMMFWYRQQPGQSLTLIATANQGSEATYESGFVIDKFPISRPNLTFSTLTVSNMSPEDSSIYLCSVERRERADGYTFGSGTRLTVV.

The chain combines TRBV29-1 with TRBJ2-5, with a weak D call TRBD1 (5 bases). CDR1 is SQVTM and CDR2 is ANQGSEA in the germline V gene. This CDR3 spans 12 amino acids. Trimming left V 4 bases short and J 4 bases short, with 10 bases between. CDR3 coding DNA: TGCAGCGTTGTAGGGGTCGGAGAGACCCAGTACTTC. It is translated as CSVVGVGETQYF.

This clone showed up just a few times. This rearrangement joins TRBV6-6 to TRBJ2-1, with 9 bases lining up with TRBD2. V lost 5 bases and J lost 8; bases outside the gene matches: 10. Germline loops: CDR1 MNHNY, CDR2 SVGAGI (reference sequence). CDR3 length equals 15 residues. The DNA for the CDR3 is TGTGCCAGCAGTCGCGGGAGGGCACCAGTTGATGAGCAGTTCTTC. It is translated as CASSRGRAPVDEQFF.

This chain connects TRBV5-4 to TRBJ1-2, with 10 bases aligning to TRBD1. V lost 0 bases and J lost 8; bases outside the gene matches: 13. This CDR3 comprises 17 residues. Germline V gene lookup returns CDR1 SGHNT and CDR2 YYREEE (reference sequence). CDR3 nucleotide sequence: TGTGCCAGCAGCTTGGATCGTACGACAGGGGGCGCGGGGGGCTACACCTTC. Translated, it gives CASSLDRTTGGAGGYTF.

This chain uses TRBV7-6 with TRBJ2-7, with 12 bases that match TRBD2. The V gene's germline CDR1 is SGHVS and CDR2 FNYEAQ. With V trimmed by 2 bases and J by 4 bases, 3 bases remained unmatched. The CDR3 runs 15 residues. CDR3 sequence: CASSLTSGGRYEQYF. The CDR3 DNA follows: TGTGCCAGCAGCTTAACTAGCGGGGGGAGGTACGAGCAGTACTTC.

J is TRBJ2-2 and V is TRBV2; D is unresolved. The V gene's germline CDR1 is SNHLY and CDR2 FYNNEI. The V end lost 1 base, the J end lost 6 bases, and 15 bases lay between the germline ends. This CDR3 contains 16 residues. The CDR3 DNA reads TGTGCCAGCAGTGAAGACGGAACCCCTAGACCCGGGGAGCTGTTTTTT. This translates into CASSEDGTPRPGELFF.